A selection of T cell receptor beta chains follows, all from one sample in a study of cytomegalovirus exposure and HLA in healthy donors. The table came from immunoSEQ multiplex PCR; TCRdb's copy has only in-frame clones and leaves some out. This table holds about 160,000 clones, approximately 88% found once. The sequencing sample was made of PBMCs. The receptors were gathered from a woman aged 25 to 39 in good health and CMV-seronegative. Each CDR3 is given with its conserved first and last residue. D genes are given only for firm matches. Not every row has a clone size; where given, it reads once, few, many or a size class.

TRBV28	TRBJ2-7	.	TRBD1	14	CASFLDRGKGEQYF	TGTGCCTCCTTCTTGGACAGGGGGAAGGGCGAGCAGTACTTC
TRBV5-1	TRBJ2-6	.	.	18	CASSLGWGLTSGANVLTF	TGCGCCAGCAGCTTGGGTTGGGGCCTAACCTCTGGGGCCAACGTCCTGACTTTC
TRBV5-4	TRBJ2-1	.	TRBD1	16	CASSLPSGQGYNEQFF	TGTGCCAGCAGCTTGCCCTCGGGACAGGGTTACAATGAGCAGTTCTTC
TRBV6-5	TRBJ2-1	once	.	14	CASSYTSSYNEQFF	TGTGCCAGCAGTTACACTAGCTCCTACAATGAGCAGTTCTTC
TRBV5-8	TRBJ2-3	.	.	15	CASSPGLTSTDTQYF	TGTGCCAGCAGCCCCGGACTGACAAGCACAGATACGCAGTATTTT
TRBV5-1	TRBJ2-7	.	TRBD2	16	CASSWGASGPSYEQYF	TGCGCCAGCAGCTGGGGAGCTAGCGGGCCCTCCTACGAGCAGTACTTC
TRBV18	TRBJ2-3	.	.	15	CASSPQATSTDTQYF	TGTGCCAGCTCACCACAGGCGACTAGCACAGATACGCAGTATTTT
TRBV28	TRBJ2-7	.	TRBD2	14	CASSVGLAVYEQYF	TGTGCCAGCAGCGTCGGTCTAGCGGTCTACGAGCAGTACTTC
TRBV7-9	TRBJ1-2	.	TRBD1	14	CASSLGGQGHGYTF	TGTGCCAGCAGCTTAGGGGGACAGGGTCATGGCTACACCTTC
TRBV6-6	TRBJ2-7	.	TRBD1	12	CASGTGGDEQCF	TGTGCCAGCGGGACAGGGGGCGACGAGCAGTGCTTC
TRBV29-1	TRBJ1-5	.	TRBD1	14	CSVEDIGQAQPQHF	TGCAGCGTTGAAGATATCGGACAGGCTCAGCCCCAGCATTTT
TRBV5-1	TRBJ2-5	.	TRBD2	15	CASSPAGDYRETQYF	TGCGCCAGCAGCCCTGCGGGGGATTATAGAGAGACCCAGTACTTC
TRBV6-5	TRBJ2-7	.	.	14	CASSLRGLSYEQYF	TGTGCCAGCAGCCTCAGGGGATTATCCTACGAGCAGTACTTC
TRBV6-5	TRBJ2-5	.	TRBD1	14	CASRYYDRAETQYF	TGTGCCAGCCGCTACTATGACAGGGCTGAGACCCAGTACTTC
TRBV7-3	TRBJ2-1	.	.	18	CASSLMPRHGSNYNEQFF	TGTGCCAGCAGCTTAATGCCCAGACACGGGAGTAACTACAATGAGCAGTTCTTC
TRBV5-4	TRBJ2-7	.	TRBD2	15	CASSPSASGLFEQYF	TGTGCCAGCAGCCCCTCTGCTAGCGGCCTCTTCGAGCAGTACTTC
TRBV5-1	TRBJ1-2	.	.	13	CASSPDTYYGYTF	TGCGCCAGCAGCCCTGACACCTACTATGGCTACACCTTC
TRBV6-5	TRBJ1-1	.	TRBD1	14	CASSYWGTGDEAFF	TGTGCCAGCAGTTATTGGGGGACAGGGGATGAAGCTTTCTTT
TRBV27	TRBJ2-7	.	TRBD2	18	CASSSLGLGGGSSYEQYF	TGTGCCAGCAGCTCCCTTGGACTTGGCGGGGGGTCCTCCTACGAGCAGTACTTC
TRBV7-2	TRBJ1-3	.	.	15	CASSPQVVTGNTIYF	TGTGCCAGCAGTCCTCAGGTTGTCACTGGAAACACCATATATTTT
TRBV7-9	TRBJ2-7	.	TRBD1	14	CASSGGQGPYEQYF	TGTGCCAGCAGCGGAGGACAGGGGCCCTACGAGCAGTACTTC
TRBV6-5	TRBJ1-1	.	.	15	CASSYSQGSRNEAFF	TGTGCCAGCAGTTACTCACAGGGTAGTAGGAATGAAGCTTTCTTT
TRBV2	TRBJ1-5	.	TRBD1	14	CASSRTGEDQPQHF	TGTGCCAGCAGTAGGACAGGGGAAGATCAGCCCCAGCATTTT
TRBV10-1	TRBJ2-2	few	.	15	CASSEFVSGGGELFF	TGCGCCAGCAGTGAGTTTGTCAGTGGTGGCGGGGAGCTGTTTTTT
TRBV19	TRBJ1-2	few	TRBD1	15	CASSTKKQGTYGYTF	TGTGCCAGTAGTACCAAGAAACAGGGGACCTATGGCTACACCTTC
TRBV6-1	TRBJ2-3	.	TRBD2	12	CAGGGFSGTQYF	TGTGCCGGCGGGGGGTTTTCTGGTACGCAGTATTTT
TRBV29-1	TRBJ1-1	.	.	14	CSVVGAQGNTEAFF	TGCAGCGTCGTTGGAGCCCAAGGAAACACTGAAGCTTTCTTT
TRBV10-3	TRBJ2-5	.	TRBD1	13	CAIRDRERETQYF	TGTGCCATCCGCGACAGGGAGAGGGAGACCCAGTACTTC
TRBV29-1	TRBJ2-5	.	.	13	CSVGVGARETQYF	TGCAGCGTTGGAGTAGGGGCCCGAGAGACCCAGTACTTC
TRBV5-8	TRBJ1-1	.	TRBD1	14	CASSLGQGFSEAFF	TGTGCCAGCAGCTTGGGACAGGGGTTCTCTGAAGCTTTCTTT
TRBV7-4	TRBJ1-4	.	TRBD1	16	CASRSTPDRGNEKLFF	TGTGCCAGCAGATCGACGCCGGACAGGGGTAATGAAAAACTGTTTTTT
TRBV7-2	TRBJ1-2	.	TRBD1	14	CASSFPGQGRGYTF	TGTGCCAGCAGCTTTCCGGGACAGGGTCGAGGCTACACCTTC
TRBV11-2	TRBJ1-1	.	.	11	CASGPPPEAFF	TGTGCCAGCGGGCCTCCCCCTGAAGCTTTCTTT
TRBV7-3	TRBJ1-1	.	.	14	CASSLGGLNTEAFF	TGTGCCAGCAGCTTGGGGGGGCTGAACACTGAAGCTTTCTTT
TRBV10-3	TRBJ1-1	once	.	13	CAIGGGPNTEAFF	TGTGCCATCGGGGGGGGGCCAAACACTGAAGCTTTCTTT
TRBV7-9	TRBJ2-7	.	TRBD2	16	CASSLGDAGGLYEQYF	TGTGCCAGCAGCTTAGGGGACGCGGGGGGTTTGTACGAGCAGTACTTC
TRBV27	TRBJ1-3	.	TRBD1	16	CASSALSTGEGNTIYF	TGTGCCAGCAGTGCACTATCGACAGGGGAAGGAAACACCATATATTTT
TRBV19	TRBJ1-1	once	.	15	CASSIIGQPNTEAFF	TGTGCCAGTAGTATCATAGGACAGCCGAACACTGAAGCTTTCTTT
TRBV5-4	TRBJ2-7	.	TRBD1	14	CASSPQGISYEQYF	TGTGCCAGCAGCCCACAGGGGATCTCCTACGAGCAGTACTTC
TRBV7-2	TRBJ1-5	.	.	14	CASSSTGRDQPQHF	TGTGCCAGCAGCTCTACAGGGAGGGATCAGCCCCAGCATTTT
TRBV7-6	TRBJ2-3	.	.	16	CASGGVGGISADTQYF	TGTGCCAGCGGAGGGGTTGGGGGTATTTCGGCGGATACGCAGTATTTT